The 2 T cell receptor beta chains reported below all come from one sample, sequenced in a study of CD8+CD57+ T cells in acquired aplastic anemia. Patients selected for sequencing had displayed CD8+CD57+ cell expansion by flow cytometry. Investigators profiled TCR beta VDJ and CDR3 from genomic DNA template. One entry per CDR3 protein results from TCRdb running MiXCR on the reads. This table holds under 200,000 distinct CDR3 sequences, 40% to 60% found once. Sequencing was done on a sample of sorted CD4+, CD8+, or CD8+CD57+ T cells (not recorded which) from PBMCs. Receptors were obtained from a human donor with aplastic anemia.

The chain carries TRBV5-4 and TRBJ2-1; 10 nucleotides align to TRBD1. The germline V gene has CDR1 SGHNT and CDR2 YYREEE (reference sequence). The J segment lost 5 bases and the V segment lost 3 bases, leaving 11 bases of the junction unmatched. The CDR3 contains 17 residues. The CDR3 DNA is TGTGCCAGCAGCTCGGACAGGGGGGTTGAAGGAGACAATGAGCAGTTCTTC. Protein: CASSSDRGVEGDNEQFF.

This clonotype was found many times. The J gene is TRBJ2-2, the V gene TRBV20-1, with 8 bases fitting TRBD2. V lost 3 bases to trimming and J lost 4 bases; unmatched junction nucleotides: 10. This CDR3 comprises 16 residues. Germline CDR1 reads DFQATT; CDR2 reads SNEGSKA (reference sequence). The chain's CDR3 is CSARDPLREGTGELFF. The CDR3 coding sequence is TGCAGTGCTAGGGATCCCTTACGGGAGGGCACCGGGGAGCTGTTTTTT.